Following are 8 T cell receptor beta chains from one sample sequenced in a study of OX40 agonist ivuxolimab in advanced cancers. Measured with immunoSEQ multiplex PCR; TCRdb has only the in-frame clones, and not every one. The sample holds about 43,000 clones, 85% to 95% seen once. The material sequenced was CD4+ or CD8+ T cells sorted from blood, taken in a trial of the OX40 agonist ivuxolimab. The receptor set was obtained from an adult with an advanced solid tumor such as melanoma, head and neck, liver or kidney cancer.

V is TRBV7-9 and J is TRBJ1-1; possibly TRBD1 for D (6 bases). Looked up from germline, CDR1 is SEHNR and CDR2 is FQNEAQ (reference sequence). This CDR3 is 14 amino acids long. V was clipped by 7 bases and J by 4 bases, with 16 bases between them. The CDR3 region has the DNA TGTGCCAGCATTCCGGGAGCAGGGGCCACTGAAGCTTTCTTT. Its translation is CASIPGAGATEAFF.

This chain uses TRBV5-1 with TRBJ1-1; D not certain. This CDR3 contains 11 residues. Germline loops: CDR1 SGHRS, CDR2 YFSETQ. The V end was cut by 6 bases, the J end by 6 bases, with 9 bases between. DNA for the CDR3: TGCGCCAGCACGGCAGGATCTGAAGCTTTCTTT. This sequence encodes CASTAGSEAFF.

This chain joins TRBV5-6 and TRBJ2-7, with D unclear. The CDR3 runs to 13 residues. V was trimmed by 3 bases and J by 0 bases, leaving 7 bases between them. Germline lookup yields CDR1 SGHDT and CDR2 YYEEEE. DNA for the CDR3: TGTGCCAGCAGCTCCCTCAGCTCCTACGAGCAGTACTTC. It codes for CASSSLSSYEQYF.

This chain joins TRBV7-6 and TRBJ1-1; D is undetermined. Germline V lookup: CDR1 SGHVS, CDR2 FNYEAQ. The CDR3 extends over 14 amino acids. V was cut by 4 bases and J by 1 base, with 10 bases left in between. The CDR3: CASSSPGENTEAFF. In DNA form, the CDR3 reads TGTGCCAGCAGCTCGCCTGGGGAGAACACTGAAGCTTTCTTT.

The chain combines TRBV7-6 with TRBJ2-3; 9 bases are a match to TRBD2. There are 15 residues in the CDR3. Looked up from germline, CDR1 is SGHVS and CDR2 is FNYEAQ. V gave up 3 bases and J gave up 0 bases; unmatched junction bases: 1. The CDR3 region is CASSFLAGSTDTQYF. The CDR3 region has the DNA TGTGCCAGCAGCTTCCTAGCGGGGAGCACAGATACGCAGTATTTT.

This clone appeared a single time. The rearrangement links TRBV14 to TRBJ2-7; D gene unclear. The germline V gene encodes CDR1 SGHDN and CDR2 FVKESK. V was shortened by 0 bases and J by 3 bases, with 3 bases between the two germline ends. The CDR3 runs to 12 residues. The CDR3, as DNA: TGTGCCAGCAGCCAAGAGGGCTACGAGCAGTACTTC. Its protein product is CASSQEGYEQYF.

This chain joins TRBV21-1 and TRBJ1-1; the listed D gene, TRBD1, was not tested against the DNA. TRBV21-1 is a pseudogene. The CDR3 length is 15 residues. CDR3 nucleotides: TGTGCCAGCAGCGAAAAATCAGGGAAAGGCACTGAAGCTTTCTTT. Its translation: CASSEKSGKGTEAFF.

The V call is TRBV14, the J call TRBJ1-1, with D possibly TRBD1 on 6 matching bases. V was trimmed by 3 bases and J by 7 bases, leaving 36 bases between them. This CDR3 is built from 21 residues. Germline V gene sequence: CDR1 SGHDN, CDR2 FVKESK. The CDR3, as DNA: TGTGCCAGCAGCCACCTTTATATAACTCCCCGCAGGGCAGGGGCGGGAGATGAAGCTTTCTTT. Amino acid sequence: CASSHLYITPRRAGAGDEAFF.